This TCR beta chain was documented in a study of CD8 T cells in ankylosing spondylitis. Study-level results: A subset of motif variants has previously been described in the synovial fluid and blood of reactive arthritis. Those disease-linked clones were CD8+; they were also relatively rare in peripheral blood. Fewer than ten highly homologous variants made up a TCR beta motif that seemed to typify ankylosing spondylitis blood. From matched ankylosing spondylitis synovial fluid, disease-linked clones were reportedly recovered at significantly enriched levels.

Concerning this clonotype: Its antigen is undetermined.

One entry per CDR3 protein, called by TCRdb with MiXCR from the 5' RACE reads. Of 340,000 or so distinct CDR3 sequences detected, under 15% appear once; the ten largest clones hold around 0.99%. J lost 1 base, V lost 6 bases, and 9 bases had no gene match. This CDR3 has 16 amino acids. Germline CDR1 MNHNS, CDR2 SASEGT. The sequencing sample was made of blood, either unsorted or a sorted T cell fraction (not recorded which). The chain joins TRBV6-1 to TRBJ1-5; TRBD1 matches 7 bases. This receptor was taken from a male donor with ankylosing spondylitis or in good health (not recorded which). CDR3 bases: TGTGCCAGCAGGGGTGAGACAGGGTTGAGCAATCAGCCCCAGCATTTT. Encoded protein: CASRGETGLSNQPQHF.